This is a list of T cell receptor beta chains from one sample in a study of cytomegalovirus exposure and HLA in healthy donors. The assay was immunoSEQ multiplex PCR, and TCRdb's table has in-frame clones only and misses some. The table shows under 350,000 clones, with about 86% occurring only once. Input material: PBMCs. The source of these receptors is a young woman in good health and CMV-seronegative. Each CDR3 is given with its conserved first and last residue. A D gene is named only where the DNA matches it firmly. For some rows the clone size is stated as once, few or many, or as a class when expanded; others skip it.

TRBD1,TRBV10-2,NA,15,TRBJ1-5,TGCGCCAGCAGTGAGTCGACCAGGGGGGCTCAGCCCCAGCATTTT,CASSESTRGAQPQHF
TRBD2,TRBV10-3,NA,15,TRBJ2-7,TGTGCCATCAGCGACTCCGGGACTAAGAAATGGGGGCAGTACTTC,CAISDSGTKKWGQYF
TRBD2,TRBV2,NA,15,TRBJ2-5,TGTGCCAGCAGTGAAATAGCGGGGGTGAGGGAGACCCAGTACTTC,CASSEIAGVRETQYF
TRBD1,TRBV5-1,NA,16,TRBJ2-2,TGCGCCAGCAGAAAACCGGGACAGGGGGCAGGCGGGGAGCTGTTTTTT,CASRKPGQGAGGELFF
NA,TRBV11-3,few,16,TRBJ1-2,TGTGCCAGCAGCTTAGTCGCCGGGGTCTCTAACTATGGCTACACCTTC,CASSLVAGVSNYGYTF
TRBD1,TRBV11-3,few,14,TRBJ2-7,TGTGCCAGCAGCCCCCATCAGGGGGCCTACGAGCAGTACTTC,CASSPHQGAYEQYF
NA,TRBV6-5,NA,15,TRBJ1-1,TGTGCCAGCAGTTACGCGACAAAGAGGGGGACTGAAGCTTTCTTT,CASSYATKRGTEAFF
NA,TRBV19,NA,15,TRBJ1-5,TGTGCCAGTAGTGTCACACCGTATAGCAATCAGCCCCAGCATTTT,CASSVTPYSNQPQHF
TRBD1,TRBV6-5,NA,15,TRBJ1-5,TGTGCCAGCGGCGACAGGGGAGGGGTTGGGGAGCCCCAGCATTTT,CASGDRGGVGEPQHF
NA,TRBV11-3,NA,16,TRBJ2-1,TGTGCCAGCAGAAGATCAGATAGCCTCTCCTACAATGAGCAGTTCTTC,CASRRSDSLSYNEQFF
TRBD1,TRBV5-1,NA,14,TRBJ2-1,TGCGCCAGCAGCTGGGGGACAGGGAGGAATGAGCAGTTCTTC,CASSWGTGRNEQFF
NA,TRBV30,NA,15,TRBJ2-3,TGTGCCTGGAGTCTCCCCGGGGGTTCTGGAGATACGCAGTATTTT,CAWSLPGGSGDTQYF
NA,TRBV6-5,NA,16,TRBJ2-4,TGTGCCAGCAGTTACTCCGGGGCCGGGACAAAAAACATTCAGTACTTC,CASSYSGAGTKNIQYF
NA,TRBV25-1,NA,16,TRBJ2-3,TGTGCCAGCAGTAAAAATGGGGCATTAGACACAGATACGCAGTATTTT,CASSKNGALDTDTQYF
TRBD1,TRBV10-3,few,13,TRBJ1-1,TGTGCCATCAGCCCGACAGGGTACACTGAAGCTTTCTTT,CAISPTGYTEAFF
NA,TRBV5-1,few,13,TRBJ2-1,TGCGCCAGCAGCTTGTCGGGGTACAATGAGCAGTTCTTC,CASSLSGYNEQFF
TRBD1,TRBV6-5,NA,14,TRBJ2-1,TGTGCCAGCGGCTTGACAGGGAGCTTTAATGAGCAGTTCTTC,CASGLTGSFNEQFF
TRBD1,TRBV11-2,NA,16,TRBJ1-4,TGTGCCAGCAGCTTAGATCTATCGGGACAGGGAGAAAAACTGTTTTTT,CASSLDLSGQGEKLFF
NA,TRBV27,NA,16,TRBJ1-4,TGTGCCAGCAGCTACTACCGGGGAGCAACTAATGAAAAACTGTTTTTT,CASSYYRGATNEKLFF
NA,TRBV11-2,NA,13,TRBJ1-1,TGTGCCAGCAGCCCAAGTACGAGGGAGGGAGCTTTCTTT,CASSPSTREGAFF
NA,TRBV4-2,once,15,TRBJ2-1,TGTGCCAGCAGCCAAGAAACGGGGTCCTACAATGAGCAGTTCTTC,CASSQETGSYNEQFF
TRBD1,TRBV2,few,13,TRBJ1-1,TGTGCCAGCACTGGGACAGGGAACACTGAAGCTTTCTTT,CASTGTGNTEAFF
TRBD1,TRBV4-1,NA,15,TRBJ1-2,TGCGCCAGCAGCCCGACCGGACAGGGAGACTATGGCTACACCTTC,CASSPTGQGDYGYTF
TRBD2,TRBV27,NA,15,TRBJ2-7,TGTGCCAGCAGTCCACTAGCGGGAGATGGGTACGAGCAGTACTTC,CASSPLAGDGYEQYF
NA,TRBV30,NA,11,TRBJ1-5,TGTGCCTGGAGTGTTGGCCAGCCCCAGCATTTT,CAWSVGQPQHF
TRBD1,TRBV7-9,NA,15,TRBJ1-5,TGTGCCAGCAGCTTAGGAACAGGGGGAAATCAGCCCCAGCATTTT,CASSLGTGGNQPQHF
TRBD1,TRBV25-1,NA,15,TRBJ1-2,TGTGCCAGCAGTGAATTTCTCGGACAGGGCTATGGCTACACCTTC,CASSEFLGQGYGYTF
NA,TRBV27,NA,14,TRBJ1-5,TGTGCCAGCAGGAGGGGAGGGGGGCATCAGCCCCAGCATTTT,CASRRGGGHQPQHF
NA,TRBV25-1,NA,13,TRBJ2-3,TGTGCCAGCTCCCCGGGGGGCACAGATACGCAGTATTTT,CASSPGGTDTQYF